This T cell receptor (beta chain) was sequenced for a study of spatial heterogeneity in lung cancer (dated by TCRdb to between 2017 and 2020). Looking at the study overall: The donors were some 76 patients from the lung TRACERx cohort who had early-stage, untreated non-small cell lung cancer. Follow-up PBMC samples were sequenced whenever available, with the median time to follow-up being around 25 months after resection. Beta-chain transcripts were consistently detected in greater numbers than alpha-chain transcripts, which likely reflects a higher abundance of beta-chain transcripts. In the raw uncorrected reads, each unique combination of TCR and UMI appeared more than ten times on average. TCR alpha and beta repertoires were quantitatively compared across multiple tumor regions, matched nontumor lung and blood in non-small cell lung cancer. TCR repertoire features were related to nonsynonymous mutation counts determined by whole-exome sequencing of tumor tissue. Both alpha and beta chains were TCR-sequenced in samples taken at surgery, namely 220 tumor regions, fewer than 80 matched nontumor lung samples and a few dozen PBMC samples. Broader findings and caveats from the paper: Only approximately 13 patients were included in the comparisons of baseline and follow-up blood repertoires. Ubiquitous expanded tumor TCRs showed up in blood more often at tumor resection than at routine follow-up. Additional single-cell paired TCR alpha and beta sequencing was considered necessary to confirm, at a functional level, the hypothesis that regional TCRs recognize regional mutations.

Libraries came from 5' RACE. The sequencer was a NextSeq 500. The TCR library protocol attached a unique molecular identifier to each TCR cDNA molecule to allow correction of PCR and sequencing errors. In the authors' own workflow: TCR identification, UMI-based error correction and CDR3 extraction were all carried out with Decombinator tools. Expanded TCRs were defined as those above a frequency of 2 per 1,000, corresponding to the top 1% of the tumor frequency distribution. Renyi diversity was computed with the R vegan package after each repertoire had been subsampled 100 times to 5,000 TCRs. CDR3 similarity networks were built from amino acid triplet string-kernel similarity, connecting CDR3s with pairwise similarity above 0.82. The raw public reads went through TCRdb reprocessing: fastp at Q25, MiXCR clone calling, in-frame beta chains kept. When rows share a CDR3 protein, they turn into one entry using the most common DNA and genes. V and J calls and clone size were set by TCRdb, not the authors. The sample table contains some 54,000 distinct CDR3 sequences; only one count was recorded for around 7.7% of them. The ten largest clones capture about a third of the sample.

Sample time point, as interpreted from the label and publication: blood at routine non-recurrence follow-up after resection. TCR sequencing used whole RNA extracted from tumor and nontumor lung tissue, or from cryopreserved PBMC samples, without cell sorting. A patient was chosen for TCR sequencing only when enough RNA was available from at least two tumor regions. The sample holds a few counts of this clonotype. There is no known antigen for this receptor. Base qualities are not recorded, but no much larger clone differs from it by a single base. Taken from the germline V gene, the CDR1 and CDR2 loops are MGHDK and SYGVNS. V loses 4 bases, J loses 10 bases, and the germline ends lie 20 bases apart. Inclusive of the bounding cysteine and phenylalanine, the CDR3 is 15 residues long. The kept DNA is CDR3 alone, 45 bases in frame from the first base.

The TCR comes from a female donor with early-stage non-small cell lung cancer. Recombination linked TRBV25-1 to TRBJ2-1, with TRBD2 tentatively as D gene (5 bases match). The sample was PBMCs, taken at follow-up. CDR3 region: CASSGPLDSGKEQFF. The base sequence is TGTGCCAGCAGTGGTCCACTAGACTCCGGAAAGGAGCAGTTCTTC.